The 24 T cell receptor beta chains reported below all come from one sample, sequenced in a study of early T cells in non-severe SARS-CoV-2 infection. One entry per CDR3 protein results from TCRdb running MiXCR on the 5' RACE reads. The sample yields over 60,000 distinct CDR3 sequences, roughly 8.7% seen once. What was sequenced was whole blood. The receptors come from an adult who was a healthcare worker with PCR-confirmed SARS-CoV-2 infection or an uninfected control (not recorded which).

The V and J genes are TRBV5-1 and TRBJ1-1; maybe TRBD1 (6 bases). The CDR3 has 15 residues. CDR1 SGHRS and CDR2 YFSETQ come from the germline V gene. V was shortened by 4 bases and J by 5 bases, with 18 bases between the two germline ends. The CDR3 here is CASSPGGTAGTEAFF. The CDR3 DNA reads TGCGCCAGCAGCCCCGGGGGCACCGCGGGAACTGAAGCTTTCTTT.

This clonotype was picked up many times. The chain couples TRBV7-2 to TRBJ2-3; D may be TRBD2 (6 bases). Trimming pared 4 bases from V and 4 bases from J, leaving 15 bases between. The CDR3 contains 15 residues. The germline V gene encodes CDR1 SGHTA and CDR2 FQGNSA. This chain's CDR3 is CASSWGVGLADTQYF. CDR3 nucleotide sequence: TGTGCCAGCAGCTGGGGGGTGGGTTTGGCAGATACGCAGTATTTT.

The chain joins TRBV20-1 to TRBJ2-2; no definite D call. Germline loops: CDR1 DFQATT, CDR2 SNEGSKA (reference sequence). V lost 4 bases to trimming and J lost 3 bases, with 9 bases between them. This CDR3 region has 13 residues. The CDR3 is CSATQSDTGELFF. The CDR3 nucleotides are TGCAGTGCTACCCAGTCGGACACCGGGGAGCTGTTTTTT.

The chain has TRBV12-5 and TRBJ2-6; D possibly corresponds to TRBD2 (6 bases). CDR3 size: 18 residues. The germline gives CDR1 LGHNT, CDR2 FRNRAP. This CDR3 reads CASRGSSFASSGANVLTF. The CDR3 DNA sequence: TGTGCCTCGCGGGGCTCTAGTTTTGCTTCCTCTGGGGCCAACGTCCTGACTTTC.

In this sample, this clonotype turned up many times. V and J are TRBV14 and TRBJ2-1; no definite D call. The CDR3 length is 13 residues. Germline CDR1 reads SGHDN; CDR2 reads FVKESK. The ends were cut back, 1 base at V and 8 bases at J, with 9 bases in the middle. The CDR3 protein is CASSQVFGYEQFF. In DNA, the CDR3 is TGTGCCAGCAGCCAAGTATTCGGGTATGAGCAGTTCTTC.

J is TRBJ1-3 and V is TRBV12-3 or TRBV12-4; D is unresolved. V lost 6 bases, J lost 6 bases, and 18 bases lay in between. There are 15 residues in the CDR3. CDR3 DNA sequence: TGTGCCAGCAGCTCCAGTTCAGCTGGGGAAAACACCATATATTTT. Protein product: CASSSSSAGENTIYF.

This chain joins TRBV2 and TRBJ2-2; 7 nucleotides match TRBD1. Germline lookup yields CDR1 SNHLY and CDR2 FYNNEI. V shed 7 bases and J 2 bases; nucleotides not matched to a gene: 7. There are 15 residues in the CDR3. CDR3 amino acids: CASNPQGDNTGELFF. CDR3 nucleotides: TGTGCCAGCAACCCCCAGGGGGACAACACCGGGGAGCTGTTTTTT.

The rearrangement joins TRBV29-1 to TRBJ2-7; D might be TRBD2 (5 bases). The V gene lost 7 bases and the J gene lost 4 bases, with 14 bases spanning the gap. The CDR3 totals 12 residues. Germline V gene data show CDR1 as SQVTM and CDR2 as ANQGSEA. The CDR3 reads CSDRLAKYEQYF. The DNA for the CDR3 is TGCAGCGACCGCCTAGCTAAGTACGAGCAGTACTTC.

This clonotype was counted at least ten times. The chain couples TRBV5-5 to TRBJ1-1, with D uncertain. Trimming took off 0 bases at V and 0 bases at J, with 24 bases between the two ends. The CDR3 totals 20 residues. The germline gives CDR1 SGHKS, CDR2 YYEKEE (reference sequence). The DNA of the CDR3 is TGTGCCAGCAGCTTGGTGGGCGAGATGGCGGCTTCCCCAATGAACACTGAAGCTTTCTTT. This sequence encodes CASSLVGEMAASPMNTEAFF.

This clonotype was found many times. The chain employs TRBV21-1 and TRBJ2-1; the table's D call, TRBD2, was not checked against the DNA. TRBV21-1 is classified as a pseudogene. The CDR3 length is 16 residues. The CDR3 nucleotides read TGTGCCAGCAGCAAACCCTTAGCGGGAAATAGGAATGAGCAGTTCTTC. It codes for CASSKPLAGNRNEQFF.

The CDR3 sequence: CASSQLDRANYEQYF. Written as DNA, the CDR3 is TGCGCCAGCAGCCAGTTGGACAGGGCGAACTACGAGCAGTACTTC. The chain employs TRBV4-1 and TRBJ2-7; 8 nucleotides match TRBD1. This CDR3 has 15 residues. Trimming at V came to 3 bases and at J to 3 bases, leaving 7 bases not matched to a gene. The germline V gene has CDR1 MGHRA and CDR2 YSYEKL.

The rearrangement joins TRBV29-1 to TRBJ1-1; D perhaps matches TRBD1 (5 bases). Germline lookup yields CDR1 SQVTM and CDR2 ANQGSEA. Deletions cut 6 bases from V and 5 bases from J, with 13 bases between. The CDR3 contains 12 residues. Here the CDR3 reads CSVGGTGTEAFF. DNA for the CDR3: TGCAGCGTCGGGGGGACTGGTACTGAAGCTTTCTTT.

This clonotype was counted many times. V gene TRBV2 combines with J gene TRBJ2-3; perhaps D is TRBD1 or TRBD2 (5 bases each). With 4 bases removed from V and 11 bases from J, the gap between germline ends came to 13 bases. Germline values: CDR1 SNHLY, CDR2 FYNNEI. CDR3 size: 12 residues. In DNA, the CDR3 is TGTGCCAGCAGTGGGGACCCCACCCGGCAGTATTTT. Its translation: CASSGDPTRQYF.

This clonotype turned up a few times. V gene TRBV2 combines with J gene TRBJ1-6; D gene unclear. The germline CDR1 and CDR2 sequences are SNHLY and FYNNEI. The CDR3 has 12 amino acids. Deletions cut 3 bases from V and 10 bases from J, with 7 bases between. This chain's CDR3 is CASSDSHSPLHF. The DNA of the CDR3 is TGTGCCAGCAGTGACAGCCACTCACCCCTCCACTTT. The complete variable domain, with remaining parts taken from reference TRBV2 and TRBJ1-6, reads EPEVTQTPSHQVTQMGQEVILRCVPISNHLYFYWYRQILGQKVEFLVSFYNNEISEKSEIFDDQFSVERPDGSNFTLKIRSTKLEDSAMYFCASSDSHSPLHFGNGTRLTVT.

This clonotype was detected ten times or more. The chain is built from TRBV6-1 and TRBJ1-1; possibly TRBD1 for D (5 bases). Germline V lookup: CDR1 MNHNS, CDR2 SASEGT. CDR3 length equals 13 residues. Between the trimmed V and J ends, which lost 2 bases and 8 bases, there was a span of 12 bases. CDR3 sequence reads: CASSETFRDEAFF. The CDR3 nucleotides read TGTGCCAGCAGTGAAACGTTCCGGGACGAAGCTTTCTTT.

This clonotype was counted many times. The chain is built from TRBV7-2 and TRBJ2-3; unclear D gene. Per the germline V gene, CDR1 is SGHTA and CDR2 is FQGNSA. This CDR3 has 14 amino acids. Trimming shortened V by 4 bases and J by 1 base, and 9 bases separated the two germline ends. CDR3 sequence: CASSSGGGTDTQYF. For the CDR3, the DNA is TGTGCCAGCAGCTCCGGTGGTGGCACAGATACGCAGTATTTT.

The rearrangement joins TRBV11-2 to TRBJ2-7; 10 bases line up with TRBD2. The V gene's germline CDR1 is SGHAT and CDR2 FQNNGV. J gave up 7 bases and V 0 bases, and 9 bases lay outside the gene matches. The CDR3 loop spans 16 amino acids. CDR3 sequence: CASSLEGLAGAWEQYF. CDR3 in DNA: TGTGCCAGCAGCTTAGAGGGTCTAGCGGGAGCGTGGGAGCAGTACTTC.

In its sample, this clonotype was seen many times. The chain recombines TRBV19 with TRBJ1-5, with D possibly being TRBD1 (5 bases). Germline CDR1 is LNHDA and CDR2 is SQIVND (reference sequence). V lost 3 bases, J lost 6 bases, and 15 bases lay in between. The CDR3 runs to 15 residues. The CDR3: CASSISLGERQPQHF. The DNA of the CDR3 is TGTGCCAGTAGTATCTCCCTGGGGGAACGTCAGCCCCAGCATTTT.

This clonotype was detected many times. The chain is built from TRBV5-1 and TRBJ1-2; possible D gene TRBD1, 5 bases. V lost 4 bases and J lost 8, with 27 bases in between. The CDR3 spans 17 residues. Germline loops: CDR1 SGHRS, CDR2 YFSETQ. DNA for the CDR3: TGCGCCAGCAGCGGATGGGGGTCAACAAGCCCCGCAAGCGGCTACACCTTC. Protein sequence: CASSGWGSTSPASGYTF.

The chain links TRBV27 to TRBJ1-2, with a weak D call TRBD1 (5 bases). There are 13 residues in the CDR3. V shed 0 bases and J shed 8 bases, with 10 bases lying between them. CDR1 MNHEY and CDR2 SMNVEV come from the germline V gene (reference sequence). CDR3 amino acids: CASSLSGREGYTF. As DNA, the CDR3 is TGTGCCAGCAGTTTATCCGGCAGGGAAGGCTACACCTTC.

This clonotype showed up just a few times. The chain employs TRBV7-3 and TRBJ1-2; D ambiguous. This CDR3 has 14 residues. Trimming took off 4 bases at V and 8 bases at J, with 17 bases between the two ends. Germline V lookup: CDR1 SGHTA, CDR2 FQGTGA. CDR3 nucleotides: TGTGCCAGCAGCTCAAGACCGGCTTTAGGCGGCTACACCTTC. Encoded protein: CASSSRPALGGYTF.

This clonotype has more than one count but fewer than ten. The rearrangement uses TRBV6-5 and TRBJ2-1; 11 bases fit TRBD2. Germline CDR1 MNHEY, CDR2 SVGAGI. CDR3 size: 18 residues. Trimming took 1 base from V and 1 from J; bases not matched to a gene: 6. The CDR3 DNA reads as TGTGCCAGCAGTTACTATAGCGGGAGGGCCGGGTCCTACAATGAGCAGTTCTTC. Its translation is CASSYYSGRAGSYNEQFF.

Written as DNA, the CDR3 is TGTGCCAGCAGCTTAGTTCCAGGGAGTTGGGGCTACGAGCAGTACTTC. Translated, it gives CASSLVPGSWGYEQYF. The V gene is TRBV11-2, the J gene TRBJ2-7; D assignment may be TRBD1 or TRBD2 (5 bases each). Per the germline V gene, CDR1 is SGHAT and CDR2 is FQNNGV. Trimming removed 1 base at V and 3 bases at J, with 16 bases between. The CDR3 is 16 residues long.

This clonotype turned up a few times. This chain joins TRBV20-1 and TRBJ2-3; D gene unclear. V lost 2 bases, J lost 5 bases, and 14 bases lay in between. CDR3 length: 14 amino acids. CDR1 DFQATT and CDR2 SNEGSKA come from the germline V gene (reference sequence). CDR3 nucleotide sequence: TGCAGTGCTAGAATCCACTTGGGCCTAGATACGCAGTATTTT. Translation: CSARIHLGLDTQYF.